This TCR beta chain comes out of a study of T cell responses to AZD1222 COVID-19 vaccine. This CDR3 has 15 residues. CDR1 and CDR2 (germline): SGHRS, YFSETQ. The V segment lost 4 bases and the J segment 3 bases; nucleotides outside the gene matches: 6. Produced via immunoSEQ multiplex PCR; TCRdb's table is partial and in-frame only. The data show 90,000 to 100,000 clones, roughly 91% seen once. The input for sequencing was peripheral blood, taken on day 0 of AZD1222 vaccination. The sequence derives from an adult in good health. J is TRBJ2-1 and V is TRBV5-1, with TRBD1 matching over 8 bases. The CDR3 region has the DNA TGCGCCAGCAGCCCCGGGACAGGCAGCTACAATGAGCAGTTCTTC. Its translation is CASSPGTGSYNEQFF.